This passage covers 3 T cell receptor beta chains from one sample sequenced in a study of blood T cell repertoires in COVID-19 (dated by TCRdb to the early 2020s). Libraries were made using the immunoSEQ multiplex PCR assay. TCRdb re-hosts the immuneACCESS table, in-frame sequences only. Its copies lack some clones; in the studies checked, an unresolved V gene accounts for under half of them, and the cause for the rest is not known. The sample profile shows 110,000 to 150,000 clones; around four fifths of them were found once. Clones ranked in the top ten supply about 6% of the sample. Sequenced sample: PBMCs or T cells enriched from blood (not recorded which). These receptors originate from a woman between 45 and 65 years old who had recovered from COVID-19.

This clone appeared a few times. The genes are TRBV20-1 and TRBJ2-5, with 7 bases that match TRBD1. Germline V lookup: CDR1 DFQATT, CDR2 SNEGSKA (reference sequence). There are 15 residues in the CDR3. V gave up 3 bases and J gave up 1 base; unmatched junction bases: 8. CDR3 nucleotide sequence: TGCAGTGCTAGTCATGGGGCAGGGGGCCAAGAGACCCAGTACTTC. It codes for CSASHGAGGQETQYF.

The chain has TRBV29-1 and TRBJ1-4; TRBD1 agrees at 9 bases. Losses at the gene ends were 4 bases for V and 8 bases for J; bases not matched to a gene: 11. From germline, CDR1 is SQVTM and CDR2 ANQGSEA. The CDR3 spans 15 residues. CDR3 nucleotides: TGCAGCGTTGGCCCCGGCGGGACAGGGAGCGAAAAACTGTTTTTT. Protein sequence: CSVGPGGTGSEKLFF.

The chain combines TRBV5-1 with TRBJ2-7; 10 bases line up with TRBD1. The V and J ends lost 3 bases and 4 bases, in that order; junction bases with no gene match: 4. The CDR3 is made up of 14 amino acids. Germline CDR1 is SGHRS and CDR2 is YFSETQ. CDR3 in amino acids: CASSSTGGSYEQYV. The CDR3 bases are TGCGCCAGCAGCTCGACAGGGGGCTCGTACGAGCAGTACGTC.